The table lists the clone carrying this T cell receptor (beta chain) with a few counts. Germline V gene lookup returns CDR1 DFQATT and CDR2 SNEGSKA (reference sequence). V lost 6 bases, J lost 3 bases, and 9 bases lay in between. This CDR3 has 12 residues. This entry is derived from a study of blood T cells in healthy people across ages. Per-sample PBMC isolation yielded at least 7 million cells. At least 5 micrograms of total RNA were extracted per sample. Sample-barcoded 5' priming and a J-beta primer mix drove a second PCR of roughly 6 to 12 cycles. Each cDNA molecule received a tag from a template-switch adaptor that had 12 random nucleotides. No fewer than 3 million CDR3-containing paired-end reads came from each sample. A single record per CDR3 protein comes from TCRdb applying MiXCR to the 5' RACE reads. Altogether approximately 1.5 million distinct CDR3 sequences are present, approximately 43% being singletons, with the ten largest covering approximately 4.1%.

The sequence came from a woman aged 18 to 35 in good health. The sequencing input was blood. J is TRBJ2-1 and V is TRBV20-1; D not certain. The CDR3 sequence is CSAYYLYNEQFF. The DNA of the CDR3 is TGCAGTGCGTACTACCTCTACAATGAGCAGTTCTTC.